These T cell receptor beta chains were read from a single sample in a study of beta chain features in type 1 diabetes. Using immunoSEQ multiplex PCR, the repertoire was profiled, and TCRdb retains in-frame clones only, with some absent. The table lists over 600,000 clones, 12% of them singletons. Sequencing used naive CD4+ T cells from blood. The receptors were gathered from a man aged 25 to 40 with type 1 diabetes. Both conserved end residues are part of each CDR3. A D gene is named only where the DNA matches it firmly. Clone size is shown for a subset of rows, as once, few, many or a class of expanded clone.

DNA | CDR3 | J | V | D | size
TGTGCCAGTAGTATTTGGCAGGGTGGTCAGCCCCAGCATTTT | CASSIWQGGQPQHF | TRBJ1-5 | TRBV19 | NA | NA
TGTGCCAGCAGCCGACAGGTGGCCTACGAGCAGTACTTC | CASSRQVAYEQYF | TRBJ2-7 | TRBV7-9 | NA | NA
TGCGCCAGCAGTTATGGACAGAACTATGGCTACACCTTC | CASSYGQNYGYTF | TRBJ1-2 | TRBV5-1 | NA | NA
TGTGCCAGTAGTATCGACAGGACTAGTAATGGCTACACCTTC | CASSIDRTSNGYTF | TRBJ1-2 | TRBV19 | NA | few
TGTGCCATCACAGGTGGAGTCTCTAGCACAGATACGCAGTATTTT | CAITGGVSSTDTQYF | TRBJ2-3 | TRBV10-3 | NA | NA
TGTGCCAGCACCACCGGGAGCTCTGGGGCCAACGTCCTGACTTTC | CASTTGSSGANVLTF | TRBJ2-6 | TRBV6-1 | NA | few
TGTGCCAGCAGCTTAGGACAGCGGGAGACCCAGTACTTC | CASSLGQRETQYF | TRBJ2-5 | TRBV11-3 | NA | NA
TGCGCCAGCAGCTTGGTCGGGACAGGTTCTACCGGGGAGCTGTTTTTT | CASSLVGTGSTGELFF | TRBJ2-2 | TRBV5-1 | TRBD1 | NA
TGTGCCAGCAGCGCACAGACGGGGTCCGGGGAGCTGTTTTTT | CASSAQTGSGELFF | TRBJ2-2 | TRBV7-6 | NA | many
TGTGCCAGCACCCACGGTTCCGGGGAGCTGTTTTTT | CASTHGSGELFF | TRBJ2-2 | TRBV28 | NA | NA
TGTGCCAGTCGGGGCGGGGGTGAGCAGTTCTTC | CASRGGGEQFF | TRBJ2-1 | TRBV9 | TRBD2 | NA
TGTGCCAGCAGCTTGGGGCCCCCGGGACAGACCTACGAGCAGTACTTC | CASSLGPPGQTYEQYF | TRBJ2-7 | TRBV5-4 | TRBD1 | few
TGTGCCAGCAGTCCCAGGACAGGGTTTAGCTCTGGGGCCAACGTCCTGACTTTC | CASSPRTGFSSGANVLTF | TRBJ2-6 | TRBV27 | TRBD1 | few
TGTGCCAGCAGGGACCGGGCGCAAGAGACCCAGTACTTC | CASRDRAQETQYF | TRBJ2-5 | TRBV6-5 | NA | few
TGTGCCAGCAGGACAGTTCAATATAGCAATCAGCCCCAGCATTTT | CASRTVQYSNQPQHF | TRBJ1-5 | TRBV6-5 | NA | NA
TGTGCCAGCAGCCGACAGGGGCGCCAGAAGTTCTTC | CASSRQGRQKFF | TRBJ2-1 | TRBV5-4 | TRBD1 | once
TGTGCCTGGAGTGTAGGGGGTTCCTCCGAGCAGTACTTC | CAWSVGGSSEQYF | TRBJ2-7 | TRBV30 | NA | NA
TGTGCCAGCAGCTTACGAGGGAACCAAAATTCACCCCTCCACTTT | CASSLRGNQNSPLHF | TRBJ1-6 | TRBV7-3 | NA | few
TGTGCCAGCAGCCCCCCGGGGGGCGCTTTAAGCTATGGCTACACCTTC | CASSPPGGALSYGYTF | TRBJ1-2 | TRBV7-9 | NA | NA
TGTGCCAGTAGAGGGCCCCGGGACAGGGACAATCAGCCCCAGCATTTT | CASRGPRDRDNQPQHF | TRBJ1-5 | TRBV19 | TRBD1 | few
TGTGCCAGCAAGGAGGGGTTGAGTACTGAAGCTTTCTTT | CASKEGLSTEAFF | TRBJ1-1 | TRBV6-1 | NA | NA
TGCAGCGTTGGGGTCAGGGGTCGCACAGATACGCAGTATTTT | CSVGVRGRTDTQYF | TRBJ2-3 | TRBV29-1 | NA | few
TGTGCCAGCAAGGGAACAGCCTTGAACACTGAAGCTTTCTTT | CASKGTALNTEAFF | TRBJ1-1 | TRBV7-2 | NA | few
TGTGCCAGCAGCTTAGTTGCTGTAACAGTCCCCCCCTATGGCTACACCTTC | CASSLVAVTVPPYGYTF | TRBJ1-2 | TRBV7-2 | NA | few
TGTGCCAGCAGTCCGACTAGGGCCCAGTACTTC | CASSPTRAQYF | TRBJ2-5 | TRBV5-8 | NA | NA
TGTGCCACCAGCAGAGTCAGGGCCTGGGAAGGCTACACCTTC | CATSRVRAWEGYTF | TRBJ1-2 | TRBV15 | NA | NA
TGCGCCAGCAGCCCCCGAAGTGGAGGGAGAGCAGAGACCCAGTACTTC | CASSPRSGGRAETQYF | TRBJ2-5 | TRBV5-1 | NA | NA
TGTGCCAGCAGGTCTAGGGACAGTACAATTGAAGCTTTCTTT | CASRSRDSTIEAFF | TRBJ1-1 | TRBV6-5 | TRBD1 | NA
TGTGCCAGCAGCGAAACTAGCGGGGGCTACAATGAGCAGTTCTTC | CASSETSGGYNEQFF | TRBJ2-1 | TRBV9 | TRBD2 | NA
TGCGCCAGCAGCTTGAACCAAGAGACCCAGTACTTC | CASSLNQETQYF | TRBJ2-5 | TRBV5-1 | NA | few
TGTGCCAGCTCACCAGGGACAGGCTCCTACGAGCAGTACTTC | CASSPGTGSYEQYF | TRBJ2-7 | TRBV18 | TRBD1 | few
TGTGCCATCAGTGAGTCAGGGACACCCCTCCACTTT | CAISESGTPLHF | TRBJ1-6 | TRBV10-3 | NA | NA
TGTGCCAGCAGCTCCGGAGGGACAGTCTATGGCTACACCTTC | CASSSGGTVYGYTF | TRBJ1-2 | TRBV5-8 | TRBD1 | few
TGTGCCAGCTCACCTCCGACCAGCACAGATACGCAGTATTTT | CASSPPTSTDTQYF | TRBJ2-3 | TRBV18 | NA | few
TGTGCCAGCAGAACCGGACAGGGGGACACTGAAGCTTTCTTT | CASRTGQGDTEAFF | TRBJ1-1 | TRBV6-5 | TRBD1 | few
TGTGCCAGCAGCAAAGTTGCGCGAACGACAGGCTCCTACAATGAGCAGTTCTTC | CASSKVARTTGSYNEQFF | TRBJ2-1 | TRBV21-1 | NA | few
TGTGCCAGCAGTCAGGGATTCGAGGGGGAAAAACTGTTTTTT | CASSQGFEGEKLFF | TRBJ1-4 | TRBV25-1 | NA | NA
TGTGCCAGCAGCGTATCAGGAAATGAGCAGTTCTTC | CASSVSGNEQFF | TRBJ2-1 | TRBV9 | NA | NA
TGTGCCATCAGTGGGGACCGGGACAGATCCGAGCAGTACTTC | CAISGDRDRSEQYF | TRBJ2-7 | TRBV10-3 | TRBD1 | NA
TGTGCCAGCAGTTCCCCGGGACAGGGGGCTGAGCAGTACTTC | CASSSPGQGAEQYF | TRBJ2-7 | TRBV28 | TRBD1 | NA
TGTGCCAGCAGCGTCAGGGTAGGGGACTCTGGGGCCAACGTCCTGACTTTC | CASSVRVGDSGANVLTF | TRBJ2-6 | TRBV7-2 | NA | few
TGTGCCAGCAGTCCAGGACTAGCGGGGGGAGAGACCCAGTACTTC | CASSPGLAGGETQYF | TRBJ2-5 | TRBV2 | TRBD2 | NA